The clone carrying this T cell receptor beta chain was recorded many times. Calling Graves' hyperthyroidism stable meant ophthalmopathy did not progress within 18 months. This specimen comes from a study of T cells in Graves' hyperthyroidism and ophthalmopathy. Looked up from germline, CDR1 is SGHRS and CDR2 is YFSETQ. Trimming removed 4 bases from V and 2 bases from J; junction bases left unmatched: 5. The CDR3 runs to 15 residues. Amplified TCR beta CDR3 regions derived from RNA transcripts. HTBI primers were employed in a first-round RT-PCR of the TCR CDR3. TCRdb used MiXCR to reprocess the multiplex PCR reads, holding one entry per CDR3 protein. The repertoire holds about 540,000 distinct CDR3 sequences, with about 45% as singletons.

Sequenced material: peripheral blood or thyroid tissue (not recorded which). The clonotype originates from a woman younger than 30 with Graves' hyperthyroidism. The chain joins TRBV5-1 to TRBJ1-4, with 7 bases fitting TRBD1. The CDR3 DNA is TGCGCCAGCAGCACGGACAGGAAGACTAATGAAAAACTGTTTTTT. As protein: CASSTDRKTNEKLFF.